The 9 T cell receptor beta chains listed next were all sequenced from one sample in a study of T cell responses to AZD1222 COVID-19 vaccine. Profiled with immunoSEQ multiplex PCR; TCRdb holds only in-frame clones, not every one. The table records approximately 140,000 clones, about 93% of them present only once. This material consisted of peripheral blood, taken on day 0 of AZD1222 vaccination. These receptor sequences come from an adult in good health.

This chain joins TRBV27 and TRBJ2-7; 8 bases match TRBD2. The ends lost 4 bases at V and 6 bases at J; junction bases unmatched: 8. There are 14 residues in the CDR3. Germline V gives CDR1 MNHEY, CDR2 SMNVEV (reference sequence). This CDR3 reads CASSSSSGRREQYF. The CDR3 nucleotides are TGTGCCAGCAGTTCATCCAGCGGGAGACGCGAGCAGTACTTC.

CDR3 sequence reads: CASSALGRVEGETQYF. The CDR3 region has the DNA TGTGCCAGCAGCGCCCTAGGGCGGGTGGAGGGCGAGACCCAGTACTTC. The V gene is TRBV7-2, the J gene TRBJ2-5, with a weak D call TRBD2 (6 bases). The CDR3 covers 16 residues. V lost 5 bases, J lost 5 bases, and 21 bases lay in between. Germline CDR1 is SGHTA and CDR2 is FQGNSA.

V is TRBV3-1 (or the pseudogene TRBV3-2) and J is TRBJ2-4; D ambiguous. CDR3 length equals 17 residues. The germline V gene encodes CDR1 LGHDT and CDR2 YNNKEL (reference sequence). Deletions cut 5 bases from V and 4 bases from J, with 21 bases between. As DNA, the CDR3 is TGTGCCAGCAGCGACGGAAGTCCCATTTGCAAAAAAAACATTCAGTACTTC. Translation gives CASSDGSPICKKNIQYF.

The J gene is TRBJ2-7, the V gene TRBV6-1; 8 nucleotides align to TRBD1. Losses at the gene ends were 3 bases for V and 3 bases for J; bases not matched to a gene: 7. The CDR3 length is 15 residues. CDR1 and CDR2 (germline): MNHNS, SASEGT. CDR3 sequence (DNA): TGTGCCAGCAGTGACCACAGGGGGTCCCTCTACGAGCAGTACTTC. This sequence encodes CASSDHRGSLYEQYF.

The chain recombines TRBV7-3 with TRBJ2-1, with 9 bases identical to TRBD2. This CDR3 has 17 amino acids. The germline gives CDR1 SGHTA, CDR2 FQGTGA. Trimming took 3 bases from V and 7 from J; bases not matched to a gene: 13. CDR3 in amino acids: CASSFTFPERGDNEQFF. In DNA form, the CDR3 reads TGTGCCAGCAGCTTCACGTTTCCGGAGCGGGGGGATAATGAGCAGTTCTTC.

The chain is built from TRBV6-2 or TRBV6-3 and TRBJ1-5; 7 bases agree with TRBD1. V lost 0 bases to trimming and J lost 5 bases; unmatched junction nucleotides: 7. This CDR3 contains 16 residues. Germline V lookup: CDR1 MNHEY, CDR2 SVGEGT. CDR3 DNA sequence: TGTGCCAGCAGTTACTCGCAAGGGGGCTCCCATCAGCCCCAGCATTTT. It yields the protein CASSYSQGGSHQPQHF.

CDR3 bases: TGTGCCAGCAGGGACGCCATCTACGAGCAGTACTTC. Its protein is CASRDAIYEQYF. The chain has TRBV28 and TRBJ2-7; D is unclear. Germline V gene sequence: CDR1 MDHEN, CDR2 SYDVKM. The CDR3 is made up of 12 amino acids. Trimming cost V 6 bases and J 3 bases, with 9 bases left between them.

The chain recombines TRBV2 with TRBJ2-7; 11 bases match TRBD2. The germline V gene encodes CDR1 SNHLY and CDR2 FYNNEI. The V and J ends lost 7 bases and 3 bases, in that order; junction bases with no gene match: 8. This CDR3 contains 15 residues. The CDR3 coding sequence is TGTGCCAGCAACCGACCGCTAGCGGGGGGCTACGAGCAGTACTTC. Amino acids: CASNRPLAGGYEQYF.

The chain is built from TRBV19 and TRBJ1-2, with D tentatively TRBD1 (5 bases). The CDR3 spans 14 residues. CDR1 and CDR2 from the germline V gene are LNHDA and SQIVND (reference sequence). V lost 6 bases and J lost 5, with 16 bases in between. In nucleotides, the CDR3 is TGTGCCAGTAGCCGGGGCCGGGGAGATTATGGCTACACCTTC. It codes for CASSRGRGDYGYTF.